Included here is one TCR beta chain sequence, with context. The antigen is unknown. The data were produced by immunoSEQ multiplex PCR, yet TCRdb's version contains in-frame clones alone and is incomplete. Here the sample spans 83,000 or so clones, roughly 90% being singletons. The data were obtained in a study of T cell responses to AZD1222 COVID-19 vaccine. Deletions cut 7 bases from V and 6 bases from J, with 15 bases between. CDR1 MDHEN and CDR2 SYDVKM come from the germline V gene. This CDR3 is built from 14 residues. Overall study findings and caveats: Regions 160-218 and 743-854 held dominance among vaccine-associated CD4 TCRs, which spanned spike. Close to half of all spike-specific TCRs reportedly target regions of the variants that are unmutated.

The sequences come from peripheral blood, collected on day 0 of MenACWY control vaccination. The sequence was collected from an adult in good health. This chain uses TRBV28 with TRBJ1-4; D call uncertain. CDR3 DNA sequence: TGTGCCAGCAAGTTTTATGGCATACATGAAAAACTGTTTTTT. It translates to CASKFYGIHEKLFF. Full variable domain (outside the CDR3, taken from reference TRBV28 and TRBJ1-4): DVKVTQSSRYLVKRTGEKVFLECVQDMDHENMFWYRQDPGLGLRLIYFSYDVKMKEKGDIPEGYSVSREKKERFSLILESASTNQTSMYLCASKFYGIHEKLFFGSGTQLSVL.